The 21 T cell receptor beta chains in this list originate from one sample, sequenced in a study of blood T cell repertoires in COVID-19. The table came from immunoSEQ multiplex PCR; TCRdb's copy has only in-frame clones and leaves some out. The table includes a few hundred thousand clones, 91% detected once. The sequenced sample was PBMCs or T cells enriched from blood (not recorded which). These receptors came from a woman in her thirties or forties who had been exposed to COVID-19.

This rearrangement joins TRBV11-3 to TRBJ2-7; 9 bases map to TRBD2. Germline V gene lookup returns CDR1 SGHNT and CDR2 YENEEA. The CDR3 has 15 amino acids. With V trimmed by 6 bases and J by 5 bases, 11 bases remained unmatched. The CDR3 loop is CASRPPAGTSHEQYF. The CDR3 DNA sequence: TGTGCCAGCAGGCCCCCAGCCGGGACTAGCCACGAGCAGTACTTC.

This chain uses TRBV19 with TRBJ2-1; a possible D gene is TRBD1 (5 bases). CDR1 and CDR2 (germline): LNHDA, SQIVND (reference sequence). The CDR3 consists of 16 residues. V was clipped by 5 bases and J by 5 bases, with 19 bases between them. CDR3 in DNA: TGTGCCAGTAGTTTCGTAAACAGGAACCCAGACAATGAGCAGTTCTTC. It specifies CASSFVNRNPDNEQFF.

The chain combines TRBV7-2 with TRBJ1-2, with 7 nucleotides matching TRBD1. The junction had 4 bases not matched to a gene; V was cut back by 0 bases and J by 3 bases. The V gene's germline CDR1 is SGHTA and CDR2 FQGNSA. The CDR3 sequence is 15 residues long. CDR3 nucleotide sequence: TGTGCCAGCAGCTTAGCGTTGGGACAGCACTATGGCTACACCTTC. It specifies CASSLALGQHYGYTF.

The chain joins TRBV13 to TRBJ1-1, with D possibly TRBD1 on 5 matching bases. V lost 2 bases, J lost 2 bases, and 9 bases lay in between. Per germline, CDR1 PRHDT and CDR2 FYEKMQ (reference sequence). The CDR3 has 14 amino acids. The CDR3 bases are TGTGCCAGCAGCTTATATCAGGGTAACACTGAAGCTTTCTTT. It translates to CASSLYQGNTEAFF. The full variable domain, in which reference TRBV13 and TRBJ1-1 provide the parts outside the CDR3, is AAGVIQSPRHLIKEKRETATLKCYPIPRHDTVYWYQQGPGQDPQFLISFYEKMQSDKGSIPDRFSAQQFSDYHSELNMSSLELGDSALYFCASSLYQGNTEAFFGQGTRLTVV.

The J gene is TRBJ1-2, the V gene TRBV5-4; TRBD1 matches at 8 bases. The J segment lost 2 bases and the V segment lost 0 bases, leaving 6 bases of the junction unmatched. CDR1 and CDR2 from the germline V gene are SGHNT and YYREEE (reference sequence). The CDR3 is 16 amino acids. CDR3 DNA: TGTGCCAGCAGCTTGGATAGGACAGGGTTAAACTATGGCTACACCTTC. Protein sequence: CASSLDRTGLNYGYTF.

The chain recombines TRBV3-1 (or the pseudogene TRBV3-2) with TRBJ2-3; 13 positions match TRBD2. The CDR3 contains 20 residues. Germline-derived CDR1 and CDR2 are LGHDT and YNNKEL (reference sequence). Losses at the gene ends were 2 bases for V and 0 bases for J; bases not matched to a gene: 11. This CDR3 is CASSQPGLAGPSTSTDTQYF. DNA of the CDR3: TGTGCCAGCAGCCAACCGGGACTAGCGGGACCCAGTACTAGCACAGATACGCAGTATTTT.

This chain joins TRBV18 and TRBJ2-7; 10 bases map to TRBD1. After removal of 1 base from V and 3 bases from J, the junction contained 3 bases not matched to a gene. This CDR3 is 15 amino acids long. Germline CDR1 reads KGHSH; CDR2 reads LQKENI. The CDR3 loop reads CASSPRGDRGYEQYF. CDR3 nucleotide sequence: TGTGCCAGCTCACCACGAGGGGACAGGGGCTACGAGCAGTACTTC.

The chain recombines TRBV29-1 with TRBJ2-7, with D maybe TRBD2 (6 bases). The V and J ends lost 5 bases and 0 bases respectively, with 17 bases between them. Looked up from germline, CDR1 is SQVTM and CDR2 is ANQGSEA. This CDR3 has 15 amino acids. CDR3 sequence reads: CSVIWESGSSYEQYF. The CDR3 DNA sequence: TGCAGCGTTATTTGGGAATCCGGGAGCTCCTACGAGCAGTACTTC.

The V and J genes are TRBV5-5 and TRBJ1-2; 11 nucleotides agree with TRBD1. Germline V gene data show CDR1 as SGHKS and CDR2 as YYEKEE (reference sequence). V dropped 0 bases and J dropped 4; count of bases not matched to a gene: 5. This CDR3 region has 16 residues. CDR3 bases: TGTGCCAGCAGCTTGGCCGCCGGGACAGGGGGCTATGGCTACACCTTC. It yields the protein CASSLAAGTGGYGYTF.

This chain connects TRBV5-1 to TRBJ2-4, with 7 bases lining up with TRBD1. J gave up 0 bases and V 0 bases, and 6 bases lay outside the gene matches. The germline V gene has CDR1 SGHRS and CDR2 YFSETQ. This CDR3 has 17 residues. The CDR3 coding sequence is TGCGCCAGCAGCTTGGGGGGGACAGATCTAGCCAAAAACATTCAGTACTTC. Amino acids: CASSLGGTDLAKNIQYF.

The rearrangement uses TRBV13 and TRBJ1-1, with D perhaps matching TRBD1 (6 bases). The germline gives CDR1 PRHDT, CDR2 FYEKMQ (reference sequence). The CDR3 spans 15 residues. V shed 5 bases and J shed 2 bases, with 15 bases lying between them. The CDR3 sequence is CASSHSARGNTEAFF. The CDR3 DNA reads TGTGCCAGCAGCCACTCGGCCAGGGGAAACACTGAAGCTTTCTTT.

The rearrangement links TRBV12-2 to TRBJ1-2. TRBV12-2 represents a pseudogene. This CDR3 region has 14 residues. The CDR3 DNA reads TGTGCAAGTCGCCCCACCCGGGGTGACTATGGCTACACCTTC. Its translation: CASRPTRGDYGYTF.

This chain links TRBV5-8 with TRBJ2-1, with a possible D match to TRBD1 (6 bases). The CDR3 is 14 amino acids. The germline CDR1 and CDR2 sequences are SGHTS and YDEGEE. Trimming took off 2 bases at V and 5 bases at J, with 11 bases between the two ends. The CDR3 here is CASSFPDRDNEQFF. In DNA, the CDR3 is TGTGCCAGCAGCTTCCCGGACAGAGACAATGAGCAGTTCTTC. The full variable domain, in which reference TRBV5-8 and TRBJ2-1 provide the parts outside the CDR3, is EAGVTQSPTHLIKTRGQQATLRCSPISGHTSVYWYQQALGLGLQFLLWYDEGEERNRGNFPPRFSGRQFPNYSSELNVNALELEDSALYLCASSFPDRDNEQFFGPGTRLTVL.

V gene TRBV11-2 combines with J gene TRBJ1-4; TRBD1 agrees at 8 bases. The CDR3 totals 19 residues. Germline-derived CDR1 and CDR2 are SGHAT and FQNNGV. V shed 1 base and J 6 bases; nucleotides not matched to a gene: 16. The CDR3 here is CASSLGLRDRPPGDEKLFF. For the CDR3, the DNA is TGTGCCAGCAGCTTAGGGCTTCGGGACAGGCCTCCGGGAGATGAAAAACTGTTTTTT.

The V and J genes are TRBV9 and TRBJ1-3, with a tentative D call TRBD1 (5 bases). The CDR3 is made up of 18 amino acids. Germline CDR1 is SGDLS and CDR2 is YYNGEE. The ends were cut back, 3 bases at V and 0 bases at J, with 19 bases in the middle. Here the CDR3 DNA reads TGTGCCAGCAGCGCTACCCACCCCCGGGGGATCTCTGGAAACACCATATATTTT. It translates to CASSATHPRGISGNTIYF.

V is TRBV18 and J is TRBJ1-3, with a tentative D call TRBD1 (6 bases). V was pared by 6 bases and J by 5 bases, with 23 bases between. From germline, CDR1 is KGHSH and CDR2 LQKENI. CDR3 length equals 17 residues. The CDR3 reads CASSQILGTRVRNTIYF. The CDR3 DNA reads TGTGCCAGCTCGCAAATCCTTGGGACAAGGGTACGAAACACCATATATTTT.

In DNA, the CDR3 is TGCAGCGTTCGCCTCTACGGGGACAGGGGGCGAGGAAACTATGGCTACACCTTC. It encodes CSVRLYGDRGRGNYGYTF. The chain combines TRBV29-1 with TRBJ1-2; 12 nucleotides match TRBD1. V lost 5 bases, J lost 2 bases, and 15 bases stayed unmatched. Germline CDR1 SQVTM, CDR2 ANQGSEA. The CDR3 sequence is 18 residues long.

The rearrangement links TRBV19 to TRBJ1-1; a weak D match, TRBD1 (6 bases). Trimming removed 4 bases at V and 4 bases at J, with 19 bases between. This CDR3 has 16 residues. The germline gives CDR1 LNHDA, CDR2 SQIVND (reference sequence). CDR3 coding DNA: TGTGCCAGTAGTAGCAATATCAGGGGTAGGATCACTGAAGCTTTCTTT. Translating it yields CASSSNIRGRITEAFF.

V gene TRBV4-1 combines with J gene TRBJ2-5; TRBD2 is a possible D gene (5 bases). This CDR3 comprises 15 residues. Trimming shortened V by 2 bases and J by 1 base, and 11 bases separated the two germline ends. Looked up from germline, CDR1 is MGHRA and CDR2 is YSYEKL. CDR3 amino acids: CASSQLSTSQETQYF. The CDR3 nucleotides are TGCGCCAGCAGCCAACTCTCCACTAGCCAAGAGACCCAGTACTTC.

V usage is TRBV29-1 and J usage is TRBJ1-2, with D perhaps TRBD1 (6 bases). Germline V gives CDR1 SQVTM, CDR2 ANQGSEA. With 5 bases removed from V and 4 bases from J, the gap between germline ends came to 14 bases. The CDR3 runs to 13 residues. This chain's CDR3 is CSVSRDKSYGYTF. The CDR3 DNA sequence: TGCAGCGTTTCCCGGGACAAGAGCTATGGCTACACCTTC. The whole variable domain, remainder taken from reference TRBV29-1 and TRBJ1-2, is SAVISQKPSRDICQRGTSLTIQCQVDSQVTMMFWYRQQPGQSLTLIATANQGSEATYESGFVIDKFPISRPNLTFSTLTVSNMSPEDSSIYLCSVSRDKSYGYTFGSGTRLTVV.

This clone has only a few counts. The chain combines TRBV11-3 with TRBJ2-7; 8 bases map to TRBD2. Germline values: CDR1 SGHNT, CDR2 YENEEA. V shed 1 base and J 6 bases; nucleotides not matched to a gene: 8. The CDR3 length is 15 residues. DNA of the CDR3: TGTGCCAGCAGCTTAGTAACGGGGGGGAAGAGCGAGCAGTACTTC. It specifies CASSLVTGGKSEQYF.